These 29 T cell receptor beta chains came from one sample sequenced in a study of T cells expressing NK-cell markers. TCRdb reanalyzed the 5' RACE reads, giving one entry per CDR3 protein sequence and no DNA. This table holds roughly 390,000 distinct CDR3 sequences. The sequenced sample consisted of blood T cells: a sorted CD56 or NKG2C T cell subset, CD4+ or CD8+ T cells, or bulk PBMC T cells (not recorded which). The receptors derive from a man aged 18 to 70 in good health.

The V gene is TRBV6-5, the J gene TRBJ2-2. The CDR3 contains 16 residues. Germline CDR1 reads MNHEY; CDR2 reads SVGAGI. CDR3 sequence reads: CASSYSDRDHTGELFF.

The chain couples TRBV7-6 to TRBJ2-1; TCRdb picks TRBD1, but there is no DNA to check that call. Germline V gene data show CDR1 as SGHVS and CDR2 as FNYEAQ. The CDR3 is 13 residues long. The CDR3: CASSSQEYNEQFF.

The chain recombines TRBV15 with TRBJ2-5; as DNA is missing, the TRBD1 call by TCRdb cannot be tested. The V gene's germline CDR1 is LNHNV and CDR2 YYDKDF (reference sequence). The CDR3 has 15 amino acids. The CDR3 spells CATSGGTLYQETQYF.

Here the CDR3 reads CSVEDTGGGYNEQFF. The J gene is TRBJ2-1, the V gene TRBV29-1; the D call from TCRdb, TRBD1, cannot be confirmed without DNA. Germline assignment: CDR1 SQVTM and CDR2 ANQGSEA. The CDR3 contains 15 residues.

The chain employs TRBV9 and TRBJ1-6; TCRdb designates TRBD1, a call that cannot be tested without DNA. Looked up from germline, CDR1 is SGDLS and CDR2 is YYNGEE. CDR3 length: 15 amino acids. The CDR3 loop reads CASSPGQGKNSPLHF.

This chain links TRBV6-5 with TRBJ2-7; the D call from TCRdb, TRBD1, cannot be confirmed without DNA. There are 16 residues in the CDR3. The germline V gene encodes CDR1 MNHEY and CDR2 SVGAGI. This chain's CDR3 is CASRPVGAGRFYEQYF.

The gene calls are TRBV7-2 and TRBJ1-2. There are 15 residues in the CDR3. Germline assignment: CDR1 SGHTA and CDR2 FQGNSA. The CDR3 loop is CASTPLSGVEYGYTF.

The V gene is TRBV7-2, the J gene TRBJ2-1; the D call from TCRdb, TRBD2, cannot be confirmed without DNA. CDR1 is SGHTA and CDR2 is FQGNSA in the germline V gene. The CDR3 length is 15 residues. This CDR3 is CASSRGYHSYNEQFF.

The V call is TRBV6-2 or TRBV6-3, the J call TRBJ1-1; the D gene TCRdb calls, TRBD1, cannot be checked with no DNA. From germline, CDR1 is MNHEY and CDR2 SVGEGT. The CDR3 covers 16 residues. The CDR3: CASSYAQGAAYTEAFF.

This chain joins TRBV18 and TRBJ2-1; TCRdb designates TRBD1, a call that cannot be tested without DNA. CDR1 is KGHSH and CDR2 is LQKENI in the germline V gene. This CDR3 has 21 residues. CDR3 amino acids: CASSPRITPWTGRNPYNEQFF.

The genes are TRBV19 and TRBJ2-1. The CDR3 contains 13 residues. The germline gives CDR1 LNHDA, CDR2 SQIVND (reference sequence). The CDR3 loop is CASSIPPYNEQFF.

The rearrangement links TRBV5-5 to TRBJ2-7. Germline-derived CDR1 and CDR2 are SGHKS and YYEKEE (reference sequence). This CDR3 region has 11 residues. CDR3 amino acids: CASRNGWEQYF.

The genes are TRBV4-2 and TRBJ2-3; absent DNA, TCRdb's TRBD2 call cannot be checked. CDR3 length equals 19 residues. Germline CDR1 and CDR2: LGHNA and YNFKEQ. Here the CDR3 reads CASSEQLGTSGGITDTQYF.

This chain connects TRBV2 to TRBJ1-3. CDR1 SNHLY and CDR2 FYNNEI come from the germline V gene. This CDR3 comprises 16 residues. The CDR3 reads CASSEEWAVSGNTIYF.

V usage is TRBV2 and J usage is TRBJ1-1. There are 13 residues in the CDR3. The germline V gene encodes CDR1 SNHLY and CDR2 FYNNEI. The CDR3 reads CASSESRVTEAFF.

The chain recombines TRBV5-4 with TRBJ2-2; the D call from TCRdb, TRBD2, cannot be confirmed without DNA. This CDR3 is 17 amino acids long. CDR1 is SGHNT, CDR2 YYREEE, per germline (reference sequence). This chain's CDR3 is CASSLFPSGANTGELFF.

V gene TRBV20-1 combines with J gene TRBJ1-1; the D call from TCRdb, TRBD1, cannot be confirmed without DNA. Germline CDR1 DFQATT, CDR2 SNEGSKA (reference sequence). This CDR3 has 15 amino acids. The CDR3 sequence is CSARNPTGGWDKAFF.

V is TRBV7-3 and J is TRBJ2-7. Germline values: CDR1 SGHTA, CDR2 FQGTGA. There are 15 residues in the CDR3. The CDR3 here is CASSLMGGSYYEQYF.

The chain recombines TRBV5-6 with TRBJ1-1. The CDR3 contains 15 residues. The germline CDR1 and CDR2 sequences are SGHDT and YYEEEE. The CDR3 is CASSLVTSRRTEAFF.

V is TRBV12-3 or TRBV12-4 and J is TRBJ1-2; absent DNA, TCRdb's TRBD1 call cannot be checked. The CDR3 totals 18 residues. CDR3 loop: CASSSQQGARWVDYGYTF.

V is TRBV2 and J is TRBJ2-1; TCRdb indicates TRBD1, and absent DNA this call remains unverified. Per the germline V gene, CDR1 is SNHLY and CDR2 is FYNNEI. The CDR3 contains 13 residues. The CDR3: CASAEVGEGEQFF.

The chain carries TRBV7-8 and TRBJ2-5; TCRdb designates TRBD1, a call that cannot be tested without DNA. In germline, CDR1 is SGHVS, CDR2 FQNEAQ. The CDR3 length is 15 residues. The CDR3 sequence is CASSGDRVVAETQYF.

J is TRBJ2-7 and V is TRBV7-9; absent DNA, TCRdb's TRBD1 call cannot be checked. Germline CDR1 reads SEHNR; CDR2 reads FQNEAQ (reference sequence). This CDR3 is 16 amino acids long. CDR3 sequence reads: CASSLFLGRASYEQYF. Drawing the rest from reference TRBV7-9 and TRBJ2-7, the complete variable domain is DTGVSQNPRHKITKRGQNVTFRCDPISEHNRLYWYRQTLGQGPEFLTYFQNEAQLEKSRLLSDRFSAERPKGSFSTLEIQRTEQGDSAMYLCASSLFLGRASYEQYFGPGTRLTVT.

This chain joins TRBV6-1 and TRBJ1-1; TCRdb lists TRBD1, though no DNA is available to test this call. Germline CDR1 and CDR2: MNHNS and SASEGT. The CDR3 runs to 16 residues. The CDR3 is CASSRPGTTMNTEAFF.

This chain connects TRBV7-6 to TRBJ2-1; TCRdb reports TRBD1, a call that lacks DNA to check it against. Germline V gene data show CDR1 as SGHVS and CDR2 as FNYEAQ. The length of the CDR3 is 15 residues. CDR3 sequence reads: CASSSPPGRNNEQFF.

The V and J genes are TRBV5-1 and TRBJ2-2; TCRdb calls TRBD2, which cannot be checked without DNA. The germline CDR1 and CDR2 sequences are SGHRS and YFSETQ. There are 14 residues in the CDR3. The CDR3 protein is CASSPHGGGGELFF.

The chain links TRBV29-1 to TRBJ2-7; the D call from TCRdb, TRBD2, cannot be confirmed without DNA. Per the germline V gene, CDR1 is SQVTM and CDR2 is ANQGSEA. The CDR3 runs to 16 residues. This CDR3 reads CSVDWAGRGGSYEQYF.

The chain joins TRBV12-3 or TRBV12-4 to TRBJ2-3; TCRdb gives TRBD2 as the D gene, but with no DNA this cannot be confirmed. CDR3 length: 19 amino acids. The CDR3 is CATTSGTPSTRDFTDTQYF.

This chain joins TRBV2 and TRBJ2-5; TCRdb picks TRBD2, but there is no DNA to check that call. The V gene's germline CDR1 is SNHLY and CDR2 FYNNEI. The CDR3 length is 15 residues. CDR3 protein: CASGLSGGAKETQYF.